This T cell receptor beta chain originates from a study of CXCR3-negative and CXCR3-positive naive CD8 T cells (dated by TCRdb to the late 2010s). A note on the overall study: In total, 120 million to 150 million TRB reads were obtained, corresponding to roughly 1.5 +/- 0.3 million reads per library. Data from 11 donors, pooled across two independent experiments, went into the diversity and physicochemical repertoire analyses. The TRBV-TRBJ cluster analysis covered naive subsets from 5 donors and memory cells from 3 donors. General study outcomes and caveats: Because surface CD5, which has been linked to self-reactivity in mice, was comparable between naive subsets, TCR interaction strength was also inferred from TRB CDR3 physicochemical properties. Both naive subsets had comparably high repertoire diversity, while memory CD8+ T cells had much lower repertoire diversity. TRB CDR3s from CXCR3-positive naive cells showed higher hydrophobicity (lower Kidera factor 4), lower energy, and higher strength and volume indices than CXCR3-negative naive cells. Because CXCR3 expression was partially decreased after cryopreservation, freshly isolated PBMCs were used for most assays. Within the same donor, TRBV-TRBJ usage looked similar between naive CXCR3-negative and CXCR3-positive cells, but memory cells had distinct patterns.

Inclusive of the bounding cysteine and phenylalanine, the CDR3 is 16 residues long. DNA for this receptor is not on file. Details on this clonotype: Its specific antigen is unknown.

These reads were obtained on a NextSeq 550. The Human TCR Profiling Kit (MiLaboratory) was used to make UMI-labeled 5' RACE TRB cDNA libraries. cDNA synthesis used the entire amount of extracted RNA, and PCR amplification then used the entire amount of cDNA produced. Libraries were prepared in parallel with an identical number of PCR cycles. Regarding the original processing steps: With a minimum of two reads required per UMI, MIGEC and MiXCR pulled out about 50,000 +/- 10,000 unique UMI-labeled TRB cDNA molecules from each library. On average, about 40,000 +/- 10,000 functional in-frame TRB CDR3 nucleotide clonotypes lacking stop codons were found per library. Diversity metrics, including normalized Shannon-Wiener and Chao1, were computed in VDJtools after downsampling to 5000 UMI-labeled TRB molecules per sample. VDJtools computed clonotype-size-weighted physicochemical properties of the central five CDR3 residues: interaction energy, strength, volume and Kidera factor 4. After reprocessing by TCRdb, each CDR3 protein sequence is one entry, and no DNA is given. V and J calls and clone size were set by TCRdb, not the authors. This sample's listing comprises 120,000 to 150,000 distinct CDR3 sequences. Together, the top ten hold around 0.28% of the sample.

Each CD8+ T cell subset was flow-sorted in triplicate, with some 300,000 cells per subset placed directly into RLT lysis buffer. To exclude memory contaminants, naive CD8+ T cells were stringently defined as CD45RO-CCR7+CD27+CD95-. Peripheral blood mononuclear cells were isolated from buffy coats using standard density gradient centrifugation. Naive CXCR3-negative and CXCR3-positive CD8+ T cells were flow-sorted on a FACSAria III. Total RNA was extracted from sorted cells using an RNeasy Mini Kit. The chain couples TRBV23-1 to TRBJ2-2; TCRdb reports TRBD2, a call that lacks DNA to check it against. TRBV23-1 is given ORF status, its function remaining uncertain. Sequenced: naive CXCR3+ CD8+ T cells from blood. The cell subset or site label, as the study defines it: CD45RO-CCR7+CD27+CD95- naive CD8+ T cells expressing CXCR3 (TNR3+). This TCR derives from a human donor in good health. Some clones in this sample may be carry-over from other donors' samples. The CDR3 region reads CASGWARQDNTGELFF.